A selection of T cell receptor beta chains follows, all from one sample in a study of shared clonotypes between healthy human individuals. The table came from immunoSEQ multiplex PCR; TCRdb's copy has only in-frame clones and leaves some out. The data contain around 88,000 clones, under 80% of them seen just once; the ten biggest clones take up 35% to 55%. Sequencing was done on a sample of memory CD8+ T cells sorted from blood. These receptors all come from a young man in good health. Each CDR3 is given with its conserved first and last residue. Fields, in order: D gene, J gene, clone size, V gene, CDR3 length, CDR3 DNA, CDR3 protein. D genes are given only for firm matches. Where a row states a size, it is once, few, many or the class of an expanded clone; other rows omit it.

>.|TRBJ2-7|.|TRBV6-6|12
TGTGCCAGCAGGTCCACGGACTACGAGCAGTACTTC
CASRSTDYEQYF
>.|TRBJ1-5|.|TRBV28|14
TGTGCCAGCAGTTTATTTTTGGTGAGTCAGCCCCAGCATTTT
CASSLFLVSQPQHF
>TRBD2|TRBJ2-7|.|TRBV5-5|16
TGTGCCAGCAGCCCGACGTTGGGGACTAGCACCTACGAGCAGTACTTC
CASSPTLGTSTYEQYF
>.|TRBJ2-2|many|TRBV28|14
TGTGCCAGCAGTATCGAGGAAAAAACCGGGGAGCTGTTTTTT
CASSIEEKTGELFF
>.|TRBJ2-3|.|TRBV6-5|15
TGTGCCAGCAGTCCCACGGGGGCGGGAATGAATACGCAGTATTTT
CASSPTGAGMNTQYF
>.|TRBJ2-3|once|TRBV27|13
TGTGCCAGCAGTTTAGTTTACACAGATACGCAGTATTTT
CASSLVYTDTQYF
>TRBD2|TRBJ2-1|.|TRBV7-9|14
TGTGCCAGCAGCGCAGCGGGACTAAACAATGAGCAGTTCTTC
CASSAAGLNNEQFF
>.|TRBJ1-1|.|TRBV28|14
TGTGCCAGCAGTTTATTCGCAGGGAAGATTGAAGCTTTCTTT
CASSLFAGKIEAFF
>.|TRBJ1-2|few|TRBV6-1|14
TGTGCCAGCAGTGCAGGGATACAGGGCTATGGCTACACCTTC
CASSAGIQGYGYTF
>TRBD1|TRBJ2-7|few|TRBV27|14
TGTGCCAGCAGTTTAGCTGGGACAGCACGCGAGCAGTACTTC
CASSLAGTAREQYF
>.|TRBJ2-1|many|TRBV6-5|13
TGTGCCAGCAGCGCGGGACATAACTGGCAGCAGTTCTTC
CASSAGHNWQQFF
>.|TRBJ2-7|many|TRBV19|14
TGTGCCAGTAGTATTTGGTACAGGGCCTACGAGCAGTACTTC
CASSIWYRAYEQYF
>.|TRBJ2-3|.|TRBV2|15
TGTGCCAGCAATGGGCCAACTTCTAGCACAGATACGCAGTATTTT
CASNGPTSSTDTQYF
>TRBD1|TRBJ2-1|.|TRBV7-2|17
TGTGCCAGCAGCAAGCGGACAGGGGGCCCGGGGGACAATGAGCAGTTCTTC
CASSKRTGGPGDNEQFF
>TRBD2|TRBJ2-1|.|TRBV23-1|19
TGCGCCAGCAGTCAAGCCCCGAGACTAGCGGAGAGCTCCTACAATGAGCAGTTCTTC
CASSQAPRLAESSYNEQFF
>TRBD1|TRBJ2-5|.|TRBV30|14
TGTGCCTGGAGTGGGGGACAGTTCCAAGAGACCCAGTACTTC
CAWSGGQFQETQYF
>.|TRBJ2-4|.|TRBV21-1|15
TGTGCCAGCAGCAAACTGTTCGGTTCCAAAAACATTCAGTACTTC
CASSKLFGSKNIQYF
>TRBD2|TRBJ2-1|once|TRBV7-9|16
TGTGCCAGCAGCTTAGGCGGCGGGAGGGTTTATCATGAGCAGTTCTTC
CASSLGGGRVYHEQFF
>.|TRBJ2-7|.|TRBV15|13
TGTGCCACCAGCAGAGATCTCAGCTACGAGCAGTACTTC
CATSRDLSYEQYF
>.|TRBJ1-5|once|TRBV7-8|14
TGTGCCAGCAGCTTGGGGGAACCAAATCAGCCCCAGCATTTT
CASSLGEPNQPQHF
>TRBD1|TRBJ1-5|.|TRBV11-2|14
TGTGCCAGCAGCTTTACAGGGGGCGGGCAGCCCCAGCATTTT
CASSFTGGGQPQHF
>.|TRBJ2-5|.|TRBV9|16
TGTGCCAGCAGCGCAGGATTCTCCCAGGGTCTGGAGACCCAGTACTTC
CASSAGFSQGLETQYF
>.|TRBJ1-2|.|TRBV2|13
TGTACCAGCAGGGGAAACCCAAGGGGCGGCTACACCTTC
CTSRGNPRGGYTF
>.|TRBJ2-2|.|TRBV7-9|15
TGTGCCAGCAGTTTTAGGACTCCAAACACCGGGGAGCTGTTTTTT
CASSFRTPNTGELFF
>.|TRBJ2-1|many|TRBV7-8|15
TGTGCCAGCAGCTTAGGACCCAGCTCCTACAATGAGCAGTTCTTC
CASSLGPSSYNEQFF
>.|TRBJ1-2|.|TRBV27|14
TGTGCCAGCAGTAAACAGGGAGAACGGTATGGCTACACCTTC
CASSKQGERYGYTF
>TRBD1|TRBJ1-5|once|TRBV5-6|16
TGTGCCAGCAGCTCCTCTCCGGGCAGGGGGTTTGAGCCCCAGCATTTT
CASSSSPGRGFEPQHF
>.|TRBJ2-7|.|TRBV28|19
TGTGCCAGCAGTTTCGCCACGACACTGGTTATGCAGGCCTCCTACGAGCAGTACTTC
CASSFATTLVMQASYEQYF
>TRBD2|TRBJ2-1|.|TRBV18|12
TGTGCCAGCTCACCTCTAGCGGGGGAGCAGTTCTTC
CASSPLAGEQFF
>TRBD1|TRBJ2-7|.|TRBV27|15
TGTGCCAGCAGTTTATCGAGGACAGGATCCTACGAGCAGTACTTC
CASSLSRTGSYEQYF
>.|TRBJ2-7|few|TRBV30|14
TGTGCCTGGAGTGTGGGGGGCAGTTCCTACGAGCAGTACTTC
CAWSVGGSSYEQYF
>.|TRBJ2-1|.|TRBV29-1|13
TGCAGCGCGGGGTTCGGCAACTACAATGAGCAGTTCTTC
CSAGFGNYNEQFF
>.|TRBJ2-3|.|TRBV5-4|15
TGTGCCAGCAGCTACTCCGGGACTCGCACAGATACGCAGTATTTT
CASSYSGTRTDTQYF
>.|TRBJ2-6|.|TRBV10-2|16
TGCGCCAGCAGTGAGTCGTACAGGACTGGGGCCAACGTCCTGACTTTC
CASSESYRTGANVLTF
>TRBD2|TRBJ2-5|.|TRBV10-2|14
TGCGCCAGCACCCCACTAGCGGGAGGTGAGACCCAGTACTTC
CASTPLAGGETQYF
>.|TRBJ2-1|.|TRBV5-5|15
TGTGCCAGCAGCCCCGGGATCACCATTTACAATGAGCAGTTCTTC
CASSPGITIYNEQFF
>TRBD1|TRBJ1-1|.|TRBV25-1|17
TGTGCCAGCAGTGAAGTGGGGCTGATAGGGGGCAACACTGAAGCTTTCTTT
CASSEVGLIGGNTEAFF
>.|TRBJ2-3|.|TRBV27|14
TGTGCCAGCAGATATGACTACTCTCAAGATACGCAGTATTTT
CASRYDYSQDTQYF
>.|TRBJ2-7|.|TRBV7-9|15
TGTGCCAGCAGCCCGAAAGGAGGGTGGTCCTACGAGCAGTACTTC
CASSPKGGWSYEQYF
>.|TRBJ1-2|.|TRBV5-1|13
TGCGCCAGCAGCACTCGCTCCGGGCATGGCTACACCTTC
CASSTRSGHGYTF
>.|TRBJ2-2|.|TRBV15|16
TGTGCCACCAGCAACGAGGAACGGGGTGAAGCCGGGGAGCTGTTTTTT
CATSNEERGEAGELFF
>.|TRBJ2-7|once|TRBV7-2|13
TGTGCCAGCAGCCCGAGGCCAGGGGACGAGCAGTACTTC
CASSPRPGDEQYF
>TRBD2|TRBJ2-5|once|TRBV7-2|18
TGTGCCAGCAGCCGGGGACTAGCCAATCCCCCTGGGCAAGAGACCCAGTACTTC
CASSRGLANPPGQETQYF
>TRBD2|TRBJ2-3|.|TRBV6-4|15
TGTGCCAGCAGTGAATTAGCGGGAGTGGCAGATACGCAGTATTTT
CASSELAGVADTQYF
>TRBD1|TRBJ2-7|.|TRBV28|14
TGTGCCAGCAAACCCGGGACAGGTCTCTACGAGCAGTACTTC
CASKPGTGLYEQYF
>.|TRBJ1-5|medium-sized|TRBV6-4|17
TGTGCCAGCAGTGGGGCCAGGGCGGACTATAGCAATCAGCCCCAGCATTTT
CASSGARADYSNQPQHF
>.|TRBJ2-7|few|TRBV14|15
TGTGCCAGCAGCTTCGATTCCTCAGAACGGAGGGAGCAGTACTTC
CASSFDSSERREQYF
>.|TRBJ2-3|.|TRBV23-1|15
TGCGCCAGCAGTCAGATACAGGGAAGTAGAGATACGCAGTATTTT
CASSQIQGSRDTQYF
>.|TRBJ2-7|.|TRBV5-1|17
TGCGCCAGCAGCTTGGGGCCGGCAAGGACCTACCCCTACGAGCAGTACTTC
CASSLGPARTYPYEQYF
>.|TRBJ2-4|.|TRBV19|17
TGTGCCAGTAGTATAGATGGCGTCGGGACTGTGAAAAACATTCAGTACTTC
CASSIDGVGTVKNIQYF
>.|TRBJ1-2|few|TRBV7-8|14
TGTGCCAGCAGCCCCGTCAGGACAAACTCGGGCTACACCTTC
CASSPVRTNSGYTF
>.|TRBJ2-2|once|TRBV11-2|16
TGTGCCAGCAGCTTTACAGGGATAGGTAACACCGGGGAGCTGTTTTTT
CASSFTGIGNTGELFF
>.|TRBJ2-5|.|TRBV10-3|13
TGTGCCATCAGTTTACAGGGCGGGGAGACCCAGTACTTC
CAISLQGGETQYF
>TRBD1|TRBJ1-2|.|TRBV6-1|13
TGTGCCAGCGGGGACAGGGGGATCTATGGCTACACCTTC
CASGDRGIYGYTF
>.|TRBJ2-1|.|TRBV5-1|15
TGCGCCAGCAGCTTGGTAGGGGGAGGAGTGGATGAGCAGTTCTTC
CASSLVGGGVDEQFF
>.|TRBJ2-1|.|TRBV14|14
TGTGCCAGCAGCCAGTCTTACTCCTACAATGAGCAGTTCTTC
CASSQSYSYNEQFF
>.|TRBJ1-4|.|TRBV7-2|15
TGTGCCAGCAGCCCCCGGGACGGAACGAATGAAAAACTGTTTTTT
CASSPRDGTNEKLFF